The rows below give T cell receptor beta chains drawn from one sample of a study of cytomegalovirus exposure and HLA in healthy donors. TCRdb keeps only in-frame clones here, not all; method: immunoSEQ multiplex PCR. The sample yields about 160,000 clones, 60% to 80% seen once. Sequences were obtained from PBMCs. These receptors all come from a man over 45 in good health and CMV-seropositive. Both conserved end residues are part of each CDR3. The D gene is left open where the match is weak. Some rows have no size entry. The others give once, few or many, or a class for an expanded clone.

v_call,clone_size,d_call,j_call,cdr3_nt,cdr3_aa
TRBV7-2,few,NA,TRBJ2-1,TGTGCCAGCAGTTACTCGAGCCAGGGGGGCAATGAGCAGTTCTTC,CASSYSSQGGNEQFF
TRBV20-1,NA,NA,TRBJ2-7,TGCAGTGCAACCGGGGACATCGTCCAGTACTTC,CSATGDIVQYF
TRBV7-2,NA,NA,TRBJ2-3,TGTGCCAGCAGCTTGCTAGCGCTGAGCACAGATACGCAGTATTTT,CASSLLALSTDTQYF
TRBV9,NA,TRBD2,TRBJ2-7,TGTGCCAGCAGCCGACTAGCGGGAGGCTCCTACGAGCAGTACTTC,CASSRLAGGSYEQYF
TRBV28,NA,NA,TRBJ2-3,TGTGCCAGCAGTTTTCTGGATACGCAGTATTTT,CASSFLDTQYF
TRBV19,NA,TRBD2,TRBJ2-1,TGTGCCAGTAGCCGTCTAGCGGGGACGACCTACAATGAGCAGTTCTTC,CASSRLAGTTYNEQFF
TRBV10-3,few,NA,TRBJ1-2,TGTGCCATCAGTGAGTCACCGGCTAACTATGGCTACACCTTC,CAISESPANYGYTF
TRBV25-1,NA,TRBD1,TRBJ2-7,TGTGCCAGCAGCAATCCTAGGGACAGGGGGTCCTACGAGCAGTACTTC,CASSNPRDRGSYEQYF
TRBV27,NA,TRBD1,TRBJ2-5,TGTGCCAGCAGTTCCGATCCCTCCACAGGGGTACTGTTAGAGACCCAGTACTTC,CASSSDPSTGVLLETQYF
TRBV9,NA,TRBD1,TRBJ2-3,TGTGCCAGCAACACAGGGGTCCCTCCCACAGATACGCAGTATTTT,CASNTGVPPTDTQYF
TRBV19,NA,TRBD2,TRBJ2-5,TGTGCCAGTAGTCCTCCTAGCGGGGGGACCGAGACCCAGTACTTC,CASSPPSGGTETQYF
TRBV6-5,NA,NA,TRBJ2-3,TGTGCCACGCGGGGGCTGATCACAGATACGCAGTATTTT,CATRGLITDTQYF
TRBV6-6,NA,TRBD1,TRBJ2-7,TGTGCCAGCAGACCGCCGGGACAGGGGGCTCACGAGCAGTACTTC,CASRPPGQGAHEQYF
TRBV5-4,NA,NA,TRBJ2-1,TGTGCCAGCAGCTTGGGACAATTCTCCTACAATGAGCAGTTCTTC,CASSLGQFSYNEQFF
TRBV7-6,NA,NA,TRBJ1-3,TGTGCCAGCAGTTCCGCCGTCCGAACAGTCTCTGGAAACACCATATATTTT,CASSSAVRTVSGNTIYF
TRBV4-1,NA,NA,TRBJ2-7,TGCGCCAGCAGCCAAGATCCTGGCAGGGAATTACCCTACGAGCAGTACTTC,CASSQDPGRELPYEQYF
TRBV7-6,once,NA,TRBJ1-1,TGTGCCAGCAGCACACCAAGGGGGATGAACACTGAAGCTTTCTTT,CASSTPRGMNTEAFF
TRBV19,NA,TRBD1,TRBJ1-5,TGTGCCAGTAGTACACACCAGGACAGGGGGCGAACTCAGCCCCAGCATTTT,CASSTHQDRGRTQPQHF
TRBV7-2,NA,TRBD1,TRBJ1-5,TGTGCCAGCAGCTTAGGGTACCGACAGGGTCTAAGTCAGCCCCAGCATTTT,CASSLGYRQGLSQPQHF
TRBV19,few,NA,TRBJ1-1,TGTGCCAGTAGTAAACGAGGGTTCGGGAACACTGAAGCTTTCTTT,CASSKRGFGNTEAFF
TRBV5-1,NA,NA,TRBJ1-6,TGCGCCAGCAGCTTGGCCGAGAATTCACCCCTCCACTTT,CASSLAENSPLHF
TRBV30,NA,NA,TRBJ2-3,TGTGCCTGGAACCTACTAGCCTTCACAGATACGCAGTATTTT,CAWNLLAFTDTQYF
TRBV7-2,NA,TRBD2,TRBJ2-1,TGTGCCAGCAGACCACTAGCGGGGGGCGGTGATCAGTTCTTC,CASRPLAGGGDQFF
TRBV29-1,few,TRBD2,TRBJ2-1,TGCAGCGCAACCGGGACTAGCGCCTACAATGAGCAGTTCTTC,CSATGTSAYNEQFF
TRBV6-5,NA,NA,TRBJ1-1,TGTGCCAGCAGTTACCGAGAGACAGAGAGGACTGAAGCTTTCTTT,CASSYRETERTEAFF
TRBV19,NA,TRBD2,TRBJ2-4,TGTGCCAGTGCGGGACTAGCGGGGGGCGAAGGATTTCAGTACTTC,CASAGLAGGEGFQYF
TRBV21-1,NA,NA,TRBJ2-5,TGTGCCAGCAGCAAACAGGCGATGCATCAAGAGACCCAGTACTTC,CASSKQAMHQETQYF
TRBV2,NA,TRBD1,TRBJ1-2,TGTGCCAGCAGACAGGACAGGGGGAATACTGGCTACACCTTC,CASRQDRGNTGYTF
TRBV6-6,NA,NA,TRBJ1-1,TGTGCCAGCAGTTCGAAAGGAGGGTGGGCTGAAGCTTTCTTT,CASSSKGGWAEAFF
TRBV4-1,few,NA,TRBJ2-2,TGCGCCAGCAGCCAGATTATGACTCGTACCGGGGAGCTGTTTTTT,CASSQIMTRTGELFF
TRBV2,NA,TRBD2,TRBJ2-2,TGTGCCAGCAGTAATAGCGGGGGGGGGAACACCGGGGAGCTGTTTTTT,CASSNSGGGNTGELFF
TRBV2,few,TRBD1,TRBJ1-3,TGTGCCAGCAAAGACAGGGGAACTGGAAACACCATATATTTT,CASKDRGTGNTIYF
TRBV5-4,NA,TRBD2,TRBJ2-7,TGTGCCAGCAGTAGGCCGGGGGGGCGATTCAACGAGCAGTACTTC,CASSRPGGRFNEQYF
TRBV4-3,NA,NA,TRBJ1-2,TGCGCCAGCAGCCAAGTTCCTAAAGGGGGCTATGGCTACACCTTC,CASSQVPKGGYGYTF
TRBV11-1,NA,NA,TRBJ2-3,TGTGCCAGCCCCGTGGATACGCAGTATTTT,CASPVDTQYF
TRBV15,NA,NA,TRBJ2-7,TGTGCCACCAGCAGAGAAGTAGGACAGCCCTACGAGCAGTACTTC,CATSREVGQPYEQYF
TRBV5-1,NA,TRBD2,TRBJ2-7,TGCGCCAGCAGCTTGGGGGGACTAGCGGGGGCCCACGAGCAGTACTTC,CASSLGGLAGAHEQYF
TRBV7-9,NA,NA,TRBJ2-5,TGTGCCAGCAGCTCGGGACATCTCCAAGAGACCCAGTACTTC,CASSSGHLQETQYF
TRBV9,NA,TRBD2,TRBJ2-5,TGTGCCAGCAGCGTAGGTTGGGGGGGGCAAGAGACCCAGTACTTC,CASSVGWGGQETQYF
TRBV28,NA,NA,TRBJ2-2,TGTGCCAGCAGTTTGAAAGGGGCGCGGACCGGGGAGCTGTTTTTT,CASSLKGARTGELFF
TRBV5-8,NA,NA,TRBJ1-1,TGTGCCAGCAGCTTGGGGTCAGGGTGGGACACTGAAGCTTTCTTT,CASSLGSGWDTEAFF
TRBV27,few,TRBD1,TRBJ2-7,TGTGCCAGCAGTTTGATGACAGGGGGCGCATACGAGCAGTACTTC,CASSLMTGGAYEQYF
TRBV7-9,NA,NA,TRBJ1-5,TGTGCCAGCACCGGGAATAGCAATCTCCCCCAGCATTTT,CASTGNSNLPQHF
TRBV6-5,NA,TRBD2,TRBJ2-5,TGTGCCAGCAGTTACTCGATGGGCGGGGGTGAGACCCAGTACTTC,CASSYSMGGGETQYF
TRBV5-1,few,NA,TRBJ2-5,TGCGCCAGCAGCTTGGACTCAGGGGCGACTCAAGAGACCCAGTACTTC,CASSLDSGATQETQYF
TRBV5-6,NA,NA,TRBJ1-4,TGTGCCAGCAGCTTAGCGGGACTGACAGAAAAACTGTTTTTT,CASSLAGLTEKLFF
TRBV11-2,NA,TRBD2,TRBJ2-7,TGTGCCAGCAGCTTAACCGGGCTAGCGGGGACCACCTACGAGCAGTACTTC,CASSLTGLAGTTYEQYF
TRBV7-2,NA,TRBD1,TRBJ1-1,TGTGCCAGCAGCCTGGGGACAGGGAGCGGTACTGAAGCTTTCTTT,CASSLGTGSGTEAFF
TRBV5-1,NA,TRBD2,TRBJ2-5,TGCGCCAGCAGCTCTTCCTCGGGCGGGGGTCACCAAGAGACCCAGTACTTC,CASSSSSGGGHQETQYF
TRBV14,NA,NA,TRBJ1-5,TGTGCCAGCAGCCAAGACGGGGGTAGACACCTCAGCAATCAGCCCCAGCATTTT,CASSQDGGRHLSNQPQHF